The clone carrying this TCR beta chain was seen only a few times. Its antigen is unknown. Germline V gene data show CDR1 as SEHNR and CDR2 as FQNEAQ (reference sequence). CDR3 size: 14 residues. Losses at the gene ends were 4 bases for V and 6 bases for J; bases not matched to a gene: 6. The data were obtained in a study of T cells in Graves' hyperthyroidism and ophthalmopathy. Study as a whole: Specimen type is peripheral blood, collected at initial diagnosis prior to any treatment. Study results and limitations: Clonotypes that were expanded in thyroid above 0.001 mostly appeared in blood too.

Authors of the study amplified TCR beta CDR3 regions from RNA transcripts. First-round RT-PCR with HTBI primers amplified the TCR CDR3 region. MiXCR, run by TCRdb on the multiplex PCR reads, gives a single entry per CDR3 protein. The table shows some 560,000 distinct CDR3 sequences, with 12% to 15% occurring only once. The sequence came from a woman between 40 and 55 years old with Graves' hyperthyroidism. This chain links TRBV7-9 with TRBJ1-2; 9 positions match TRBD1. The sequenced sample consisted of blood. This CDR3 reads CASSSGQGYDGYTF. The CDR3 DNA follows: TGTGCCAGCAGCTCAGGACAGGGGTACGATGGCTACACCTTC.